This T cell receptor (beta chain) is drawn from a study of T cell changes during pregnancy in multiple sclerosis. Only in-frame clones appear in the TCRdb table, and some are missing; sequencing was by immunoSEQ multiplex PCR. The data show about 44,000 clones, approximately 96% seen once. The material was peripheral blood, obtained in the second trimester of pregnancy. The clonotype comes from a female donor with multiple sclerosis, enrolled in a pregnancy study.

The CDR3 reads CASSETGGRVYEQYF. DNA for the CDR3: TGTGCCAGCAGTGAAACTGGCGGGAGGGTGTACGAGCAGTACTTC. The chain carries TRBV2 and TRBJ2-7; TRBD2 matches at 9 bases. CDR3 size: 15 residues. The junction had 6 bases not matched to a gene; V was cut back by 2 bases and J by 4 bases. Germline lookup yields CDR1 SNHLY and CDR2 FYNNEI.